These T cell receptor beta chains were read from a single sample in a study of shared clonotypes between healthy human individuals. Sequencing was performed with immunoSEQ multiplex PCR; in TCRdb, only in-frame clones are kept and a portion is missing. In the table there are about 470,000 clones, 75% to 85% of which are singletons. Source material: PBMCs. The receptor set was obtained from a woman in her 40s in good health. Some clones in this sample may be carry-over from other donors' samples. CDR3s include the opening cysteine and the closing phenylalanine or tryptophan. The order of the fields is D gene, J gene, clone size, V gene, CDR3 DNA, CDR3 protein. The D gene is left open where the match is weak. Where a row states a size, it is once, few, many or the class of an expanded clone; other rows omit it.

>TRBD1|TRBJ1-5|once|TRBV28
TGTGCCAGCAGAGATGGACAGGTTCATCAGCCCCAGCATTTT
CASRDGQVHQPQHF
>.|TRBJ1-5|.|TRBV11-2
TGTGCCAGCAGCTTAGGTCGGCATAGCAATCAGCCCCAGCATTTT
CASSLGRHSNQPQHF
>TRBD1|TRBJ1-2|once|TRBV30
TGTGCCTCAGACAGGGAGGCAAAGGGCTACACCTTC
CASDREAKGYTF
>TRBD2|TRBJ2-5|.|TRBV7-2
TGTGCCAGCAGCTTAGTTGCGGGAGTACGAGAGACCCAGTACTTC
CASSLVAGVRETQYF
>TRBD1|TRBJ1-2|.|TRBV27
TGTGCCAGCAGTCCCCGCCATACAGGGGTGAGGGGCTACACCTTC
CASSPRHTGVRGYTF
>.|TRBJ2-2|.|TRBV29-1
TGCAGCGCCCGGGCCCCCCCCGAGCACACCGGGGAGCTGTTTTTT
CSARAPPEHTGELFF
>TRBD2|TRBJ2-7|.|TRBV7-9
TGTGCCAGCAGCTTTGTTGGCGGGAGCTCCTACGAGCAGTACTTC
CASSFVGGSSYEQYF
>TRBD2|TRBJ2-7|.|TRBV30
TGTGCCTGGAGTCGGGGACTAGCGGGAGGATACGAGCAGTACTTC
CAWSRGLAGGYEQYF
>TRBD2|TRBJ2-1|.|TRBV19
TGTGCCAGTAGTATAGATACTAGCGGGAGAGGGCAGTTCTTC
CASSIDTSGRGQFF
>TRBD2|TRBJ2-3|.|TRBV6-7
TGTGCCAGCAGTTACGGAGGGACTAGCGGCACAGATACGCAGTATTTT
CASSYGGTSGTDTQYF
>.|TRBJ2-1|.|TRBV9
TGTGCCAGCAGCGTAGAGGGAGCTTTCGCTGAGCAGTTCTTC
CASSVEGAFAEQFF
>.|TRBJ1-3|.|TRBV19
TGTGCCAGTAGTATTGTGGCCGCTGGAGCTGGAAACACCATATATTTT
CASSIVAAGAGNTIYF
>.|TRBJ1-1|.|TRBV4-1
TGCGCCAGCAGCCAAATGTCCCGGATGCTGCCGGACTCGAGGGCTTTCTTT
CASSQMSRMLPDSRAFF
>.|TRBJ1-1|.|TRBV5-6
TGTGCCAGCAGCTTGTGGGGGCAGGTGGTGGAAGCTTTCTTT
CASSLWGQVVEAFF
>.|TRBJ1-2|few|TRBV2
TGTGCCAGCACTGGGGGCGACTATGGCTACACCTTC
CASTGGDYGYTF
>.|TRBJ2-7|.|TRBV29-1
TGCAGCGTTTCGACTACCTCCTACGAGCAGTACTTC
CSVSTTSYEQYF
>TRBD1|TRBJ2-5|.|TRBV28
TGTGCCAGCAGTTCTTTCACCATCCGGGACAGGGGCGCTCCGACCAACTTC
CASSSFTIRDRGAPTNF
>.|TRBJ2-7|.|TRBV28
TGTGCCAGCAGTTTGGCCACCGCCTACGAGCAGTACTTC
CASSLATAYEQYF
>TRBD1|TRBJ2-7|few|TRBV7-2
TGTGCCAGCAGCGACCGGGACAGCGACTACGAGCAGTACTTC
CASSDRDSDYEQYF
>.|TRBJ2-1|.|TRBV19
TGTGCCAGTAGTACCTTACAGGGCTTCTCCTACAATGAGCAGTTCTTC
CASSTLQGFSYNEQFF
>.|TRBJ1-2|.|TRBV28
TGTGCCAGCAGTTTATCTTCAGGAAACTATGGCTACACCTTC
CASSLSSGNYGYTF
>.|TRBJ2-1|.|TRBV27
TGTGCCAGCAGTTCTCAGCGGAGGGGGACCTACAATGAGCAGTTCTTC
CASSSQRRGTYNEQFF
>.|TRBJ2-2|.|TRBV4-3
TGCGCCAGCAGCCAAGGGACGCCGGGGACCGGGGAGCTGTTTTTT
CASSQGTPGTGELFF
>.|TRBJ1-5|few|TRBV5-1
TGCGCCAGCGGAGGGGGGGCCGGTCGCAATCAGCCCCAGCATTTT
CASGGGAGRNQPQHF
>.|TRBJ2-2|.|TRBV6-1
TGTGCCAGCAGTAGCGACCTGCCGAGGGGGGAGCTGTTTTTT
CASSSDLPRGELFF
>.|TRBJ2-7|few|TRBV30
TGTGCCTGGAGTGTACTAGTGAACTACGAGCAGTACTTC
CAWSVLVNYEQYF
>TRBD2|TRBJ2-2|.|TRBV5-1
TGCGCCAGCAGCTTGGTCGGGGGGACTAGCGGGACGAACACCGGGGAGCTGTTTTTT
CASSLVGGTSGTNTGELFF
>TRBD2|TRBJ2-1|.|TRBV7-7
TGTGCTAGCAGCTTAGTGGGGGAGGGGGAGCAGTTCTTC
CASSLVGEGEQFF
>TRBD2|TRBJ2-1|once|TRBV28
TGTGCCAGCAGTTCCCCGGGACTAGCGTCTGGGAATGAGCAGTTCTTC
CASSSPGLASGNEQFF
>.|TRBJ2-3|.|TRBV6-5
TGTGCCAGCAGTTACACGGGACTCGGTAGAGATACGCAGTATTTT
CASSYTGLGRDTQYF
>.|TRBJ2-7|.|TRBV7-2
TGTGCCAGCAGCTCCCAGGGCCTCAACCCCTACGAGCAGTACTTC
CASSSQGLNPYEQYF